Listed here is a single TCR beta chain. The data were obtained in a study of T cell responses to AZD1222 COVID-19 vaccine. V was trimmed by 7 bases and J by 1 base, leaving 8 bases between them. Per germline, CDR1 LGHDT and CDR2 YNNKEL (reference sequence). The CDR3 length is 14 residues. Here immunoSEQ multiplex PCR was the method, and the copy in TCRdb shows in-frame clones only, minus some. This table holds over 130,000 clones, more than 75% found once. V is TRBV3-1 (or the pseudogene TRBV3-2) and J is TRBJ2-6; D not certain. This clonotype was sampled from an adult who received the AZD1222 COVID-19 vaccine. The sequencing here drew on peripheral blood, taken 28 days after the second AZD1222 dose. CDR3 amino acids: CASTRRSGANVLTF. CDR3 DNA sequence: TGTGCCAGCACCCGGCGGTCTGGGGCCAACGTCCTGACTTTC.